The 21 T cell receptor beta chains given below trace back to one sample, sequenced in a study of CD8 T cells in ankylosing spondylitis. Points from the study as a whole: Ankylosing spondylitis blood seemed to carry a telltale TCR beta motif made of eight highly homologous variants.

TCRdb used MiXCR to reprocess the 5' RACE reads, holding one entry per CDR3 protein. This sample carries fewer than 650,000 distinct CDR3 sequences, about 13% of them seen once, and the ten largest clones take approximately 6.3%. No antigens are known for them. Material: blood, either unsorted or a sorted T cell fraction (not recorded which). These receptors were collected from a male donor with ankylosing spondylitis.

V and J are TRBV7-2 and TRBJ1-3; the match to TRBD1 covers 9 bases. Germline trimming cut 0 bases from V and 8 bases from J; bases unmatched to any gene: 2. Germline V gives CDR1 SGHTA, CDR2 FQGNSA. The CDR3 has 14 residues. This CDR3 is CASSLARQGDTIYF. As DNA, the CDR3 is TGTGCCAGCAGCTTAGCCCGACAGGGGGACACCATATATTTT.

This clonotype was found many times. The rearrangement joins TRBV11-2 to TRBJ2-1; no clear D gene. Trimming took off 3 bases at V and 7 bases at J, with 10 bases between the two ends. This CDR3 is 13 amino acids long. The germline gives CDR1 SGHAT, CDR2 FQNNGV. CDR3 DNA sequence: TGTGCCAGCAGCTTTCCCCCAGGAAATGAGCAGTTCTTC. Translation gives CASSFPPGNEQFF.

This clonotype was counted a few times. This chain connects TRBV6-5 to TRBJ2-5; D remains unclear. Trimming left V 7 bases short and J 3 bases short, with 6 bases between. CDR1 is MNHEY, CDR2 SVGAGI, per germline. The CDR3 loop spans 11 amino acids. The CDR3 spells CASTFKETQYF. The DNA of the CDR3 is TGTGCCAGCACCTTTAAAGAGACCCAGTACTTC.

The V and J genes are TRBV20-1 and TRBJ2-1; D may be TRBD2 (6 bases). Trimming pared 2 bases from V and 4 bases from J, leaving 21 bases between. Germline CDR1 and CDR2: DFQATT and SNEGSKA (reference sequence). This CDR3 spans 17 amino acids. For the CDR3, the DNA is TGCAGTGCTAGACGATACCCCGGCGGGAACCTATACAATGAGCAGTTCTTC. This encodes CSARRYPGGNLYNEQFF.

The chain employs TRBV5-1 and TRBJ2-1; 7 bases line up with TRBD1. Losses at the gene ends were 3 bases for V and 2 bases for J; bases not matched to a gene: 5. This CDR3 region has 15 residues. CDR1 and CDR2 (germline): SGHRS, YFSETQ. DNA for the CDR3: TGCGCCAGCAGCTCCGGGACAGCCGCCTACAATGAGCAGTTCTTC. Its protein is CASSSGTAAYNEQFF.

The chain employs TRBV12-3 or TRBV12-4 and TRBJ1-4; D not resolved. Trimming left V 7 bases short and J 8 bases short, with 11 bases between. The CDR3 runs to 12 residues. CDR3 protein: CASTAVGEKLFF. CDR3 in DNA: TGTGCCAGCACCGCTGTAGGCGAAAAACTGTTTTTT.

This clonotype has at least ten counts. DNA for the CDR3: TGCGCCAGCAGTGACGAGGGAGGGCCCTCGAATGAGCAGTTCTTC. Encoded protein: CASSDEGGPSNEQFF. This chain joins TRBV10-2 and TRBJ2-1, with 7 positions matching TRBD2. Looked up from germline, CDR1 is WSHSY and CDR2 is SAAADI. The junction had 9 bases not matched to a gene; V was cut back by 3 bases and J by 7 bases. The CDR3 has 15 amino acids.

The table lists this clonotype with a few counts. CDR3 residues: CASSQLPGDTWGGYTF. CDR3 coding DNA: TGTGCCAGCAGCCAATTACCTGGGGACACATGGGGAGGCTACACCTTC. The chain has TRBV4-2 and TRBJ1-2, with a weak D call TRBD1 (6 bases). Germline V gene lookup returns CDR1 LGHNA and CDR2 YNFKEQ. V was clipped by 2 bases and J by 8 bases, with 21 bases between them. The CDR3 extends over 16 amino acids.

The sample holds many counts of this clonotype. V and J are TRBV29-1 and TRBJ1-2, with D possibly matching TRBD1 (6 bases). The CDR3 runs to 11 residues. Trimming shortened V by 7 bases and J by 7 bases, and 13 bases separated the two germline ends. From germline, CDR1 is SQVTM and CDR2 ANQGSEA. Here the CDR3 DNA reads TGCAGCGATACAGGGAATGGTGGCTACACCTTC. It is translated as CSDTGNGGYTF.

The chain carries TRBV20-1 and TRBJ2-7; 9 bases align to TRBD2. The J segment lost 4 bases and the V segment lost 3 bases, leaving 7 bases of the junction unmatched. The CDR3 is made up of 14 amino acids. Germline assignment: CDR1 DFQATT and CDR2 SNEGSKA (reference sequence). CDR3 protein: CSASPVTSGYEQYF. For the CDR3, the DNA is TGCAGTGCTAGCCCCGTGACTAGCGGTTACGAGCAGTACTTC.

Of note for this clonotype: A read error may explain this, as a much larger clone is one base away. This sequence joins TRBV27 and TRBJ2-1, with a tentative D call TRBD1 (6 bases). Germline loops: CDR1 MNHEY, CDR2 SMNVEV (reference sequence). This CDR3 comprises 13 residues. The V and J ends lost 6 bases and 3 bases respectively, with 9 bases between them. The CDR3 DNA sequence: TGTGCCAGCAGCGGGACACGCTACAATGAGCAGTTCTTC. As protein: CASSGTRYNEQFF.

This clonotype came up many times. The rearrangement uses TRBV2 and TRBJ2-1, with unresolved D. The CDR3 spans 13 residues. Trimming stripped 8 bases from V and 9 bases from J, with 17 bases between. The germline V gene encodes CDR1 SNHLY and CDR2 FYNNEI. The CDR3 nucleotides read TGTGCCAGCGGGCCCACTAAGACTGGTGAGCAGTTCTTC. This sequence encodes CASGPTKTGEQFF.

This clonotype was detected only a few times. The rearrangement links TRBV20-1 to TRBJ2-1; no firm D call. The CDR3 contains 12 residues. Germline assignment: CDR1 DFQATT and CDR2 SNEGSKA (reference sequence). V lost 0 bases and J lost 9, with 9 bases in between. The DNA of the CDR3 is TGCAGTGCTAGAGATTGGGCTCTTGAGCAGTTCTTC. This codes for CSARDWALEQFF.

This sequence joins TRBV5-1 and TRBJ2-1; 8 nucleotides line up with TRBD1. With V trimmed by 3 bases and J by 8 bases, 13 bases remained unmatched. The CDR3 runs to 16 residues. Germline V gives CDR1 SGHRS, CDR2 YFSETQ. The CDR3 loop is CASSSSVDRVSHEQFF. The CDR3 DNA is TGCGCCAGCAGCTCCAGCGTGGACAGGGTCTCCCATGAGCAGTTCTTC.

The J gene is TRBJ2-7, the V gene TRBV20-1, with 10 bases lining up with TRBD1. V was clipped by 0 bases and J by 5 bases; unmatched bases: 4. The CDR3 consists of 14 residues. The germline CDR1 and CDR2 sequences are DFQATT and SNEGSKA (reference sequence). The CDR3 reads CSARDGTGAHEQYF. The CDR3 nucleotides are TGCAGTGCTAGAGATGGGACAGGGGCCCACGAGCAGTACTTC.

This clonotype was detected only a few times. The rearrangement joins TRBV10-1 to TRBJ1-2, with D possibly TRBD1 on 6 matching bases. The CDR3 is 14 amino acids. Germline CDR1 and CDR2: WNHNN and SYGVQD (reference sequence). V was clipped by 2 bases and J by 7 bases, with 14 bases between them. The CDR3 DNA is TGCGCCAGCAGTGAGACGGGGGCTAGGGGTGGCTACACCTTC. This sequence encodes CASSETGARGGYTF.

In DNA, the CDR3 is TGCAGTTCCCTGTCGGGGGGCGCTGGAAACACCATATATTTT. It specifies CSSLSGGAGNTIYF. This chain connects TRBV20-1 to TRBJ1-3; weak D call: TRBD1 (6 bases). CDR3 length: 14 amino acids. Deletions cut 8 bases from V and 2 bases from J, with 16 bases between. The germline V gene has CDR1 DFQATT and CDR2 SNEGSKA (reference sequence).

The CDR3 nucleotides are TGTGCCAGCAGCCCTCTGCGACAGGGAATCACTGAAGCTTTCTTT. This codes for CASSPLRQGITEAFF. V and J are TRBV3-1 and TRBJ1-1, with 7 bases matching TRBD1. The V and J ends lost 4 bases and 4 bases, in that order; junction bases with no gene match: 9. The CDR3 contains 15 residues. Germline V gives CDR1 LGHDT, CDR2 YNNKEL (reference sequence).

This clonotype was detected a few times. The chain combines TRBV4-1 with TRBJ2-3, with TRBD2 matching over 11 bases. The ends lost 4 bases at V and 3 bases at J; junction bases unmatched: 6. Germline-derived CDR1 and CDR2 are MGHRA and YSYEKL. This CDR3 comprises 16 residues. CDR3 in DNA: TGCGCCAGCAGCCTACTAGCGGGAGTGGCGACAGATACGCAGTATTTT. Protein: CASSLLAGVATDTQYF.

This clonotype was seen once. The V and J genes are TRBV15 and TRBJ1-1; 7 nucleotides align to TRBD1. Germline V lookup: CDR1 LNHNV, CDR2 YYDKDF (reference sequence). There are 15 residues in the CDR3. With 1 base clipped from V and 4 bases from J, the junction kept 6 bases outside the gene matches. CDR3 region: CATSRGPGGSTEAFF. The CDR3, as DNA: TGTGCCACCAGCAGAGGCCCAGGGGGGAGCACTGAAGCTTTCTTT.

This clonotype was picked up a small number of times. The chain uses TRBV20-1 and TRBJ2-3, with D unclear. Germline lookup yields CDR1 DFQATT and CDR2 SNEGSKA (reference sequence). The CDR3 sequence is 12 residues long. The V gene lost 4 bases and the J gene lost 3 bases, with 8 bases spanning the gap. CDR3 bases: TGCAGTGCTATCTGGCGGACAGATACGCAGTATTTT. Translated: CSAIWRTDTQYF.